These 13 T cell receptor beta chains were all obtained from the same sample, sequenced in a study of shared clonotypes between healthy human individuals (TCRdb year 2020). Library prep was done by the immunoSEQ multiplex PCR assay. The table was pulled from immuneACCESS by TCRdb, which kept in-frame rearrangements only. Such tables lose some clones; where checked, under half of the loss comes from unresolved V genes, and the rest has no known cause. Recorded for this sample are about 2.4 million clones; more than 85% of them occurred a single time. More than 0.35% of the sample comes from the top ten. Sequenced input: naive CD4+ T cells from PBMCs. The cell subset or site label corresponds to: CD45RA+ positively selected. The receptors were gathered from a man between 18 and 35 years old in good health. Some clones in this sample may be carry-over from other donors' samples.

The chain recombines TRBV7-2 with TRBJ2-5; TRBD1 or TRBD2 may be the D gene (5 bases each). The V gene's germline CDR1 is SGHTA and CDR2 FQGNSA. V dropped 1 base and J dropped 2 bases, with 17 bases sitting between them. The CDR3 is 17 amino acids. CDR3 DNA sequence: TGTGCCAGCAGCTTAGTTGCGGGTTTGGGGGTACAAGAGACCCAGTACTTC. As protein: CASSLVAGLGVQETQYF. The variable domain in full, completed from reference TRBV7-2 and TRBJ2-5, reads GAGVSQSPSNKVTEKGKDVELRCDPISGHTALYWYRQSLGQGLEFLIYFQGNSAPDKSGLPSDRFSAERTGGSVSTLTIQRTQQEDSAVYLCASSLVAGLGVQETQYFGPGTRLLVL.

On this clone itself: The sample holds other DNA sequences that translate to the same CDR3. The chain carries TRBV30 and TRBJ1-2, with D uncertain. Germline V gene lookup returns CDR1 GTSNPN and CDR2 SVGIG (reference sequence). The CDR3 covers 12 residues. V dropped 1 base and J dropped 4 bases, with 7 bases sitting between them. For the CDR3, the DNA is TGTGCCTGGAGTGCCGGCCTCTATGGCTACACCTTC. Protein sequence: CAWSAGLYGYTF.

The CDR3 spells CASSRYRASYEQYF. The CDR3 coding sequence is TGTGCCAGCAGCCGATACAGGGCCTCCTACGAGCAGTACTTC. The chain is built from TRBV27 and TRBJ2-7; a weak D match, TRBD1 (6 bases). Germline V CDR1 and CDR2: MNHEY, SMNVEV (reference sequence). V lost 6 bases to trimming and J lost 0 bases, with 12 bases between them. The length of the CDR3 is 14 residues.

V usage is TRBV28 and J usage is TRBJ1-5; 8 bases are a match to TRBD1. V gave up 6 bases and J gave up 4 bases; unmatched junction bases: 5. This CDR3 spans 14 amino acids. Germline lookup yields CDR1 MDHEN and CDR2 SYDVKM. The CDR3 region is CASRRRTGNQPQHF. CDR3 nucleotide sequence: TGTGCCAGCAGACGGCGGACAGGGAATCAGCCCCAGCATTTT.

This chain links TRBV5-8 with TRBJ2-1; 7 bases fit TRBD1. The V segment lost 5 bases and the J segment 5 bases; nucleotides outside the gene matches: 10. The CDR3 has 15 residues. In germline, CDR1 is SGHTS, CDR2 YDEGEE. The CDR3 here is CASSRGQTSDNEQFF. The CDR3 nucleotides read TGTGCCAGCAGTCGGGGACAGACCTCTGACAATGAGCAGTTCTTC.

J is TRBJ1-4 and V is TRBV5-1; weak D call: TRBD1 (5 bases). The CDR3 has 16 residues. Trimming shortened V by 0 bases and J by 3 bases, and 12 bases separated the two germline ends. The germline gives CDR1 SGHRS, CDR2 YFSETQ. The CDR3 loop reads CASSLGVGAANEKLFF. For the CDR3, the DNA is TGCGCCAGCAGCTTGGGAGTTGGGGCTGCTAATGAAAAACTGTTTTTT.

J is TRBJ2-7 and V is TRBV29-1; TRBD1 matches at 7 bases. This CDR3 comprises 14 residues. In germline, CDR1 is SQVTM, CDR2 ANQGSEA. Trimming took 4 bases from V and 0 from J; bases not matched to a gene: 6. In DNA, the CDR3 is TGCAGCGTTGGTATGGGACAGAACTCCTACGAGCAGTACTTC. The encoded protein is CSVGMGQNSYEQYF.

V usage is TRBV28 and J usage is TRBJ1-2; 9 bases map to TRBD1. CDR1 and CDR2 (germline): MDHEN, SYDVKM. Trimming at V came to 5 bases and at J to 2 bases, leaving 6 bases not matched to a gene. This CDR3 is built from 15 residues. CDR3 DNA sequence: TGTGCCAGCAGTCAGGGACAGGGACCCAACTATGGCTACACCTTC. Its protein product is CASSQGQGPNYGYTF.

The CDR3 is CASSRGTTLESPLHF. CDR3 DNA sequence: TGTGCCAGCAGTCGCGGGACAACCCTCGAGTCACCCCTCCACTTT. This rearrangement joins TRBV6-6 to TRBJ1-6, with D possibly TRBD1 on 6 matching bases. Trimming cost V 5 bases and J 10 bases, with 18 bases left between them. Germline loops: CDR1 MNHNY, CDR2 SVGAGI (reference sequence). The CDR3 has 15 residues.

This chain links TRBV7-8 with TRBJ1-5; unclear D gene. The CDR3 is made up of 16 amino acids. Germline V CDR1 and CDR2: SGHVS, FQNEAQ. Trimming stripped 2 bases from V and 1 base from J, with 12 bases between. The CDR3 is CASSLRPGRSNQPQHF. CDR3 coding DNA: TGTGCCAGCAGCTTACGGCCAGGAAGGAGCAATCAGCCCCAGCATTTT.

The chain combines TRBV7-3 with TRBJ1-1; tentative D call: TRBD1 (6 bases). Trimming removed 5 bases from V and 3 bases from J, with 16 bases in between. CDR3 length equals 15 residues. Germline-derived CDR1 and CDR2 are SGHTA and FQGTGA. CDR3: CASSLFPGQYTEAFF. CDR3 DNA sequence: TGTGCCAGCAGCCTATTCCCTGGACAGTACACTGAAGCTTTCTTT.

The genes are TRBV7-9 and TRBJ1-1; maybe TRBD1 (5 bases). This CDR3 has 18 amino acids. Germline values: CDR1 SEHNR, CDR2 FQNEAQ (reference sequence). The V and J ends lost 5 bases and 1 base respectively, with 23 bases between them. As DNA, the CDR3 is TGTGCCAGCAGCCGGCTCCCCGGGACTTCAATCCCGAACACTGAAGCTTTCTTT. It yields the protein CASSRLPGTSIPNTEAFF.

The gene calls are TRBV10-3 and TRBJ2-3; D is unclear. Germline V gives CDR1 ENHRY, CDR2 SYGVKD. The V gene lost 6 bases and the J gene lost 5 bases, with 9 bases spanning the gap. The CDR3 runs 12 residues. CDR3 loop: CAISPTEDTQYF. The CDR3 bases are TGTGCCATCAGCCCGACTGAAGATACGCAGTATTTT.